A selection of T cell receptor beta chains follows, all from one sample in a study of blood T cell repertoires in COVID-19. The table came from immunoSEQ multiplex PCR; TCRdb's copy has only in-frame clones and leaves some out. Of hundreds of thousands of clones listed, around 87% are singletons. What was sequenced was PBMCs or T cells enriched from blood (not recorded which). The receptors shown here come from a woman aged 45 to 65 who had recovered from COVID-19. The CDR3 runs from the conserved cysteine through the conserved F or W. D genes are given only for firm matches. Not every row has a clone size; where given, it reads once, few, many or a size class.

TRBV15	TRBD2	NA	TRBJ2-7	TGTGCCACCAGTTTAGCGGGAGTCTACGAGCAGTACTTC	CATSLAGVYEQYF
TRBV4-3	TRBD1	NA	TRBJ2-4	TGCGCCAGCAGCCCCGGACAGGGGAAAGACATTCAGTACTTC	CASSPGQGKDIQYF
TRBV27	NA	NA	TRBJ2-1	TGTGCCAGCAGCCCTGACCCCGGGACTCCTTTTTACTCGTCCAATGAGCAGTTCTTC	CASSPDPGTPFYSSNEQFF
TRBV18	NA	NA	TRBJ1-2	TGTGCCAGCTCACCACTCGGACAGACGAACCCTAGTGGCTACACCTTC	CASSPLGQTNPSGYTF
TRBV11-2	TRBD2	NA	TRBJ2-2	TGTGCCAGCAGCTTTCGGGCGGGAGGGCCTGACGGGGAGCTGTTTTTT	CASSFRAGGPDGELFF
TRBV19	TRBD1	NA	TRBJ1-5	TGTGCCAGTAAGACAAAACAGGGGGCCTTCGATCAGCCCCAGCATTTT	CASKTKQGAFDQPQHF
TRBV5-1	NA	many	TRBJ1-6	TGCGCCAGCAGCTTGGACAGGGAGTACTCACCCCTCCACTTT	CASSLDREYSPLHF
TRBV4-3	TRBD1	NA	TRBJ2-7	TGCGCCAGCAGCCAGGGGGACAGGGGTTTCGCCGAGCAGTACTTC	CASSQGDRGFAEQYF
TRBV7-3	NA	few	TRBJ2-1	TGTGCCAGCAGCTCTTCAGGCAATGAGCAGTTCTTC	CASSSSGNEQFF
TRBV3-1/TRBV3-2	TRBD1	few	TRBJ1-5	TGTGCCAGCAGCCAACGAGACAGGGGACTTAGCAATCAGCCCCAGCATTTT	CASSQRDRGLSNQPQHF
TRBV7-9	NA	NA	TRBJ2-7	TGTGCCAGCAGCTCTTGGACAACCTACGAGCAGTACTTC	CASSSWTTYEQYF
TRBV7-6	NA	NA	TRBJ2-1	TGTGCCAGCAGCTTAGTTAGAGTTACATGGCTTTCAGGGAATGAGCAGTTCTTC	CASSLVRVTWLSGNEQFF
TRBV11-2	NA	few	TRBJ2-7	TGTGCCAGCAGCTTAGTGGGAGGATACGAGCAGTACTTC	CASSLVGGYEQYF
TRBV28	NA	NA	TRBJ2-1	TGTGCCAGCATCGTTACTCCCACTAGGGACTTACGTTACAATGAGCAGTTCTTC	CASIVTPTRDLRYNEQFF
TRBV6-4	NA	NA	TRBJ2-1	TGTGCCAGCAGGGAATCAGGGGCCAGCTCCTACAATGAGCAGTTCTTC	CASRESGASSYNEQFF
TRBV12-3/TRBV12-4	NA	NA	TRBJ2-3	TGTGCCAGCAGTCCACGGGGAGGAGATACGCAGTATTTT	CASSPRGGDTQYF
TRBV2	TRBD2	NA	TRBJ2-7	TGTGCCAGCAGTGAATTAAACGCGGGGGGAGAGCAGTACTTC	CASSELNAGGEQYF
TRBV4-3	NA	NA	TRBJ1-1	TGCGCCAGCAGCCAAGATCGGGGTAACACTGAAGCTTTCTTT	CASSQDRGNTEAFF
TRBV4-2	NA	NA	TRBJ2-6	TGTGCCAGCAGCCAAGACGTGGGGGGTGGCTCTGGGGCCAACGTCCTGACTTTC	CASSQDVGGGSGANVLTF
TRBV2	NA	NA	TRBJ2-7	TGTGCCAGTTTGGGTGGAGGGAACGAGCAGTACTTC	CASLGGGNEQYF
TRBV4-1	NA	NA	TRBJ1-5	TGCGCCAGCAGCTTCCGGGACACCAGCAATCAGCCCCAGCATTTT	CASSFRDTSNQPQHF
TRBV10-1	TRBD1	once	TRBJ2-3	TGCGCCAGCGGGGACAGAGGGCCTAGCACAGATACGCAGTATTTT	CASGDRGPSTDTQYF
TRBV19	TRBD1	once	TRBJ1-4	TGTGCCAGTAGTATATCACGGGACAGGTCGGGAAAACTGTTTTTT	CASSISRDRSGKLFF
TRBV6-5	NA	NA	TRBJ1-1	TGTGCCAGCAGTTGGGCCGCGGGCGAAGCTTTCTTT	CASSWAAGEAFF
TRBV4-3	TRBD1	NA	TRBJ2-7	TGCGCCAGCAGCCAAGGACTCGGACAGGGAGGATACGAGCAGTACTTC	CASSQGLGQGGYEQYF
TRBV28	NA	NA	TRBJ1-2	TGTGCCAGCAGTCTCCTCTCCCTGCGGCACGGCTACACCTTC	CASSLLSLRHGYTF
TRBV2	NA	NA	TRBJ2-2	TGTGCCAGCAGGGTACTAGTATTCGGGGAGCTGTTTTTT	CASRVLVFGELFF
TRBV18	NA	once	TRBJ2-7	TGTGCCAGCTCACCGCGAGACAGACTGAGCGAGCAGTACTTC	CASSPRDRLSEQYF
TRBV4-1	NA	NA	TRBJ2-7	TGCGCCAGCAGCCCTAAGGGGGGGAGCCTCGAGCAGTACTTC	CASSPKGGSLEQYF
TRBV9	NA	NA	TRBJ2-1	TGTGCCAGCAGCCTCGCGTCAGGGCTTTACAATGAGCAGTTCTTC	CASSLASGLYNEQFF
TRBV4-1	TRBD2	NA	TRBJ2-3	TGCGCCAGCAGCCCTCGAGTTCCCCTAGCGGGATCAGATACGCAGTATTTT	CASSPRVPLAGSDTQYF
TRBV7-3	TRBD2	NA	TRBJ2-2	TGTGCCAGCAGCTCAAACCCTAGCGGGAGCACCGGGGAGCTGTTTTTT	CASSSNPSGSTGELFF
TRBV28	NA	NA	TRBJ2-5	TGTGCCAGCACGTCTTCAGGCGAAGTGGAGACCCAGTACTTC	CASTSSGEVETQYF
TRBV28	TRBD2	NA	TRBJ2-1	TGTGCCAGCAGTTCAGGGACTAGCGGGTATGTGAATGAGCAGTTCTTC	CASSSGTSGYVNEQFF
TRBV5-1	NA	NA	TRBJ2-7	TGCGCCAGCAGTGCTGGTAGCGGCCGCAGTAGGGAGCAGTACTTC	CASSAGSGRSREQYF
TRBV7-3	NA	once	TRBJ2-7	TGTGCCAGCAGCCCTAGTCCGGCCAGATCCTACGAGCAGTACTTC	CASSPSPARSYEQYF
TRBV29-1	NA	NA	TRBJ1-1	TGCAGCGTTGGGGGACAGAACACTGAAGCTTTCTTT	CSVGGQNTEAFF
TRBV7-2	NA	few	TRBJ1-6	TGTGCCAGCAGCTTAGTCTGGGGATCGGGGGAACCCCTCCACTTT	CASSLVWGSGEPLHF
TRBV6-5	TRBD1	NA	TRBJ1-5	TGTGCCAGCAGTTACTCATCAGGGGGCGATCAGCCCCAGCATTTT	CASSYSSGGDQPQHF
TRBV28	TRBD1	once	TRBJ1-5	TGTGCCAGCAGTCCCTCGGACAGGGGGCAATATCAGCCCCAGCATTTT	CASSPSDRGQYQPQHF
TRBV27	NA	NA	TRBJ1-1	TGTGCCAGCAGCCCAAACAGGTTTGGTGAAGCTTTCTTT	CASSPNRFGEAFF
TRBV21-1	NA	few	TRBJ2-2	TGTGCCAGCAGCAAGGACAGGCCAAACGACACCGGGGAGCTGTTTTTT	CASSKDRPNDTGELFF
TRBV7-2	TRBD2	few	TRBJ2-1	TGTGCCAGCAGAGACGGGACTAGCGGCAGCTACAATGAGCAGTTCTTC	CASRDGTSGSYNEQFF
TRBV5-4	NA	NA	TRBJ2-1	TGTGCCAGCAGCTTGGGGGCAGAGGCGGGGGAGCAGTTCTTC	CASSLGAEAGEQFF
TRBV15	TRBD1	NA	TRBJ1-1	TGTGCCACCAGCGGGGGCAGCCACAGGGGAGCTTTCTTT	CATSGGSHRGAFF
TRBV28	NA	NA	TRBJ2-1	TGTGCCAGCAGTTTAGGCCTAGCCGGGGACAATGAGCAGTTCTTC	CASSLGLAGDNEQFF